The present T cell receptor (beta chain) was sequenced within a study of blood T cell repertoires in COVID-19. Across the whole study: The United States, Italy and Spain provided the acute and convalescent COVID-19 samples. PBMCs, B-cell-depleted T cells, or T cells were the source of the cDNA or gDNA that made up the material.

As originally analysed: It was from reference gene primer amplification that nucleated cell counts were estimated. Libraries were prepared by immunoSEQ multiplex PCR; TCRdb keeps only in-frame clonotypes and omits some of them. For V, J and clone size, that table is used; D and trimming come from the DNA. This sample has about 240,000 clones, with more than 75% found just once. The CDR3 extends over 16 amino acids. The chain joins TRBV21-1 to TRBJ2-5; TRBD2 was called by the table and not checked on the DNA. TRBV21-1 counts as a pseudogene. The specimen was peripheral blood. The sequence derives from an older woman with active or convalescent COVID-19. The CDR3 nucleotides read TGTGCCAGCAGCACGCCACTAGCGGGGGGGACAGAGACCCAGTACTTC. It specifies CASSTPLAGGTETQYF.